This T cell receptor (beta chain) was recorded in a study of blood T cell repertoires in COVID-19. Study at large: T cells, B-cell-depleted T cells, or PBMCs supplied cDNA or gDNA.

This CDR3 is built from 14 residues. The germline V gene has CDR1 MNHEY and CDR2 SMNVEV (reference sequence). The ends were cut back, 2 bases at V and 2 bases at J, with 9 bases in the middle. Original handling: Amplification of reference gene primers provided the estimated nucleated cell counts. Clones were sequenced by immunoSEQ multiplex PCR, and TCRdb holds only the in-frame ones, with some missing. V and J calls and clone size follow that table, whereas D and trimming were derived from the DNA. The sample yields 90,000 to 140,000 clones, 85% seen once. This receptor was identified in a man in his fifties or sixties with acute or convalescent COVID-19. The gene calls are TRBV27 and TRBJ1-2, with D maybe TRBD1 (5 bases). The sample was peripheral blood. The CDR3 DNA follows: TGTGCCAGCAGTTTACAGGGCCGCAACTATGGCTACACCTTC. Translated: CASSLQGRNYGYTF.